This T cell receptor beta chain originates from a study of blood T cell repertoires in COVID-19. Across the study: Acute-phase and convalescent COVID-19 samples originated in the United States, Italy and Spain. Sample material is recorded as cDNA or gDNA derived from T cells, B-cell-depleted T cells, or PBMCs.

The CDR3 loop spans 12 amino acids. In germline, CDR1 is KGHSH, CDR2 LQKENI. V shed 2 bases and J shed 3 bases, with 4 bases lying between them. In the original analysis: Nucleated cell number was recorded as an estimate derived from reference gene primer amplification. The repertoire was sequenced with immunoSEQ multiplex PCR; TCRdb's copy has only in-frame clones and lacks some. The V and J calls and the clone size are those of that table, but D and trimming were determined from the DNA. The repertoire holds roughly 70,000 clones, with 75% to 90% as singletons. The gene calls are TRBV18 and TRBJ1-1; unclear D gene. This sequence was found in a man aged 70-80 years who had recovered from COVID-19. The sequencing input was peripheral blood. The chain's CDR3 is CASSPSDTEAFF. For the CDR3, the DNA is TGTGCCAGCTCACCATCGGACACTGAAGCTTTCTTT.